The rows below give T cell receptor beta chains drawn from one sample of a study of early T cells in non-severe SARS-CoV-2 infection. TCRdb analysed the 5' RACE reads with MiXCR anew, one entry per CDR3 protein. The sample carries more than 90,000 distinct CDR3 sequences, 13% recorded once. Material for sequencing was whole blood. Receptor source: an adult who was a healthcare worker with PCR-confirmed SARS-CoV-2 infection or an uninfected control (not recorded which). The CDR3 runs from the conserved cysteine through the conserved F or W. A D gene is named only where the DNA matches it firmly. Clone size appears in some rows only: once, few, many, or a class for an expanded clone.

TGTGCCAGCAGCGCGACTAGAATAGGGTACCAAGAGACCCAGTACTTC | CASSATRIGYQETQYF | TRBJ2-5 | TRBV5-6 | - | many
TGCGCCAGAATAGGACTAGCGGGGGTCGATACGCAGTATTTT | CARIGLAGVDTQYF | TRBJ2-3 | TRBV10-1 | TRBD2 | -
TGTGCCAGCAGTTTAGTGGGGGGCAGCTCCTACGAGCAGTACTTC | CASSLVGGSSYEQYF | TRBJ2-7 | TRBV12-3/TRBV12-4 | - | -
TGTGCCACCAGCAGAGTAGGGAATGAAAAACTGTTTTTT | CATSRVGNEKLFF | TRBJ1-4 | TRBV15 | - | many
TGCGCCAGCAGCTCACTGGACCGGTCAGATACGCAGTATTTT | CASSSLDRSDTQYF | TRBJ2-3 | TRBV5-1 | - | many
TGTGCCAGCAGTTTGCAGCGGGGGGGCCTAGAGCAGTTCTTC | CASSLQRGGLEQFF | TRBJ2-1 | TRBV12-3/TRBV12-4 | TRBD2 | few
TGTGCCACGCGGGGCGCGGCTAATGAAAAACTGTTTTTT | CATRGAANEKLFF | TRBJ1-4 | TRBV24-1 | - | many
TGTGCCAGCAGTCCTCTTTCTGGGGGGGAGACCCAGTACTTC | CASSPLSGGETQYF | TRBJ2-5 | TRBV6-2/TRBV6-3 | - | many
TGTGCCAGCAGCTTGCAGGGTCTCAGGTATTTGGACGAGCAGTACTTC | CASSLQGLRYLDEQYF | TRBJ2-7 | TRBV5-6 | - | many
TGTGCCAGCAGCTTACAGGGAGCCTACGAGCAGTACTTC | CASSLQGAYEQYF | TRBJ2-7 | TRBV7-2 | - | many
TGTGCCAGCAGCCTAGGGACAGCTCAAGAGACCCAGTACTTC | CASSLGTAQETQYF | TRBJ2-5 | TRBV7-3 | TRBD1 | many
TGTGCCAGCGGGGGTGGAGGCTATGGCTACACCTTC | CASGGGGYGYTF | TRBJ1-2 | TRBV11-2 | - | many
TGTGCCAGCAGTTTAAGTGCAGATGGCTACACCTTC | CASSLSADGYTF | TRBJ1-2 | TRBV12-3/TRBV12-4 | - | once